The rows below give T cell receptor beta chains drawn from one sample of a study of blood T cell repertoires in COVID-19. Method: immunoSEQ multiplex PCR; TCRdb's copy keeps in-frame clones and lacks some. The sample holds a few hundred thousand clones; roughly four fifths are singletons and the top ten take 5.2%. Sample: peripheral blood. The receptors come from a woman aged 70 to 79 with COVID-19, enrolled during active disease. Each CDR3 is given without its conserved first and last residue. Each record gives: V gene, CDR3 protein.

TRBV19,ASSLPLSSGELF
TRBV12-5,ASGSSKGGEQF
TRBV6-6,ASSRTDYEQY
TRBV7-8,ASSTTGTSDYEQY
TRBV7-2,ASSSGRGAAQY
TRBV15,ATSLRQGSYGYT
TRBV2,ASSEGSKNTGELF
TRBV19,ASSARRGPDTQY
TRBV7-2,ASSSALGRTGELF
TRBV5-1,ASSLTRDNEQF
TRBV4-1,ASSQALTGYRDPQETQY
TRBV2,ASSEAMTRAEQF
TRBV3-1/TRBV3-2,ASQGGPLGSNQPQH
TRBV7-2,ASSSTRDRVNIQY
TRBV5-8,ASSLQGASYNEQF
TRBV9,ASSVLAGSIYEQF
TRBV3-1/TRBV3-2,ASSLQGSGTEAF
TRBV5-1,ASSGRTGGGETQY
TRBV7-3,ASSPSGNEQF
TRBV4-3,ASSPSGVAYEQY
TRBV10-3,ATGQGSYEQY
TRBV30,AWSAYSGGNTIY